Shown below are 18 T cell receptor beta chains from a single sample sequenced in a study of T cells after yellow fever vaccination. A single record per CDR3 protein comes from TCRdb applying MiXCR to the 5' RACE reads. Here the sample spans about 300,000 distinct CDR3 sequences, 6.8% being singletons. The sequencing here drew on PBMCs, taken about 49 days after the first yellow fever vaccination. These receptors were obtained from a man aged 18 to 29 who received the YFV17D yellow fever vaccine.

This clonotype showed up just once. One end of the junction is discordant with germline, which a read error may explain. The chain recombines TRBV20-1 with TRBJ2-1, with D perhaps matching TRBD1 (5 bases). Germline assignment: CDR1 DFQATT and CDR2 SNEGSKA (reference sequence). The CDR3 sequence is 17 residues long. The CDR3 reads CSARDSAGQSSYNQQFF. For the CDR3, the DNA is TGCAGTGCTAGAGATTCCGCCGGACAAAGCTCCTACAATCAGCAGTTCTTC.

In this sample, this clonotype turned up a few times. The V gene is TRBV29-1, the J gene TRBJ1-6; D ambiguous. Germline V CDR1 and CDR2: SQVTM, ANQGSEA. The length of the CDR3 is 14 residues. V was cut by 5 bases and J by 3 bases, with 11 bases left in between. The CDR3 DNA is TGCAGCGTTCAGGAGGAGAACTATAATTCACCCCTCCACTTT. This gives the protein CSVQEENYNSPLHF.

The CDR3: CASSQGQSNEKLFF. The CDR3 bases are TGTGCCAGCAGCCAGGGGCAATCTAATGAAAAACTGTTTTTT. The rearrangement uses TRBV21-1 and TRBJ1-4; the D call in the table, TRBD1, was not verified against the DNA. TRBV21-1 is an annotated pseudogene. This CDR3 is built from 14 residues.

This clonotype was found a few times. This chain uses TRBV12-3 or TRBV12-4 with TRBJ2-2; a possible D gene is TRBD1 (5 bases). V shed 6 bases and J shed 1 base, with 12 bases lying between them. The CDR3 sequence is 15 residues long. CDR3 sequence reads: CASRRQNLNTGELFF. The CDR3 nucleotides are TGTGCCAGCAGGAGACAGAACTTGAACACCGGGGAGCTGTTTTTT.

The table lists this clonotype with a few counts. V and J are TRBV4-1 and TRBJ1-5; weak D call: TRBD1 (5 bases). The CDR3 is 15 residues long. Trimming stripped 1 base from V and 7 bases from J, with 14 bases between. Germline CDR1 is MGHRA and CDR2 is YSYEKL. CDR3 in amino acids: CASSQGLGAGQPQHF. For the CDR3, the DNA is TGCGCCAGCAGCCAAGGCCTCGGGGCCGGCCAGCCCCAGCATTTT.

In nucleotides, the CDR3 is TGCGCCAGCAGCTTCCCCGGGGAGCTGTTTTTT. This translates into CASSFPGELFF. The chain combines TRBV5-1 with TRBJ2-2; no clear D. V shed 2 bases and J shed 6 bases, with 2 bases lying between them. The CDR3 extends over 11 amino acids. Per germline, CDR1 SGHRS and CDR2 YFSETQ.

The chain recombines TRBV19 with TRBJ2-4, with D possibly matching TRBD2 (6 bases). Germline V gene sequence: CDR1 LNHDA, CDR2 SQIVND (reference sequence). V was cut by 3 bases and J by 5 bases, with 11 bases left in between. The CDR3 consists of 14 residues. CDR3 loop: CASSMLGLENIQYF. For the CDR3, the DNA is TGTGCCAGTAGTATGTTGGGACTGGAAAACATTCAGTACTTC.

This clonotype was counted between two and nine times. The chain employs TRBV7-3 and TRBJ2-1; D is undetermined. V gave up 1 base and J gave up 9 bases, with 10 bases separating them. Germline assignment: CDR1 SGHTA and CDR2 FQGTGA. This CDR3 has 13 amino acids. CDR3 sequence reads: CASSLNGPGEQFF. The CDR3 coding sequence is TGTGCCAGCAGCTTAAACGGGCCGGGTGAGCAGTTCTTC. Based on the CDR3 plus reference TRBV7-3 and TRBJ2-1, the full variable domain is GAGVSQTPSNKVTEKGKYVELRCDPISGHTALYWYRQSLGQGPEFLIYFQGTGAADDSGLPNDRFFAVRPEGSVSTLKIQRTERGDSAVYLCASSLNGPGEQFFGPGTRLTVL.

This clonotype has a handful of counts. J is TRBJ2-2 and V is TRBV6-5; D is ambiguous. The germline V gene has CDR1 MNHEY and CDR2 SVGAGI. This CDR3 comprises 15 residues. V was trimmed by 8 bases and J by 2 bases, leaving 15 bases between them. CDR3 sequence (DNA): TGTGCCAGCGTTAACGAGTACAGAAACACCGGGGAGCTGTTTTTT. Translating gives CASVNEYRNTGELFF.

The table lists this clonotype with a count of one. The chain links TRBV19 to TRBJ2-7; no definite D call. This CDR3 is built from 13 residues. Trimming removed 3 bases at V and 6 bases at J, with 12 bases between. Germline lookup yields CDR1 LNHDA and CDR2 SQIVND (reference sequence). The CDR3 sequence: CASSILGWGEQYF. The CDR3 DNA reads as TGTGCCAGTAGTATTCTGGGATGGGGCGAGCAGTACTTC.

This clonotype was counted between two and nine times. This sequence joins TRBV10-3 and TRBJ2-4, with D unclear. CDR3 length equals 15 residues. V was cut by 5 bases and J by 0 bases, with 11 bases left in between. From germline, CDR1 is ENHRY and CDR2 SYGVKD. In DNA form, the CDR3 reads TGTGCCATCAGTATGCGCGGTGTAGCCAAAAACATTCAGTACTTC. Its translation: CAISMRGVAKNIQYF.

The J gene is TRBJ2-7, the V gene TRBV27; 7 nucleotides match TRBD1. V lost 6 bases, J lost 4 bases, and 6 bases stayed unmatched. CDR3 length: 13 amino acids. Germline V gene sequence: CDR1 MNHEY, CDR2 SMNVEV (reference sequence). In DNA, the CDR3 is TGTGCCAGCAGCCTAAGGACAGGATACGAGCAGTACGTC. The encoded protein is CASSLRTGYEQYV.

As DNA, the CDR3 is TGTGCCAGCAGCTTAGGTCAGGGCCCCCGGGTAGGAGAGACCCAGTACTTC. Its protein is CASSLGQGPRVGETQYF. This chain links TRBV7-6 with TRBJ2-5; TRBD1 might be the D (5 bases). The germline CDR1 and CDR2 sequences are SGHVS and FNYEAQ. Trimming cost V 1 base and J 4 bases, with 19 bases left between them. The CDR3 has 17 residues.

This clonotype was counted between two and nine times. This rearrangement joins TRBV7-2 to TRBJ2-2; D not certain. This CDR3 is 16 amino acids long. Trimming removed 2 bases at V and 5 bases at J, with 15 bases between. In germline, CDR1 is SGHTA, CDR2 FQGNSA. CDR3 in DNA: TGTGCCAGCAGCTTACTAGAGACGTTAGAAACCGGGGAGCTGTTTTTT. It is translated as CASSLLETLETGELFF.

This clonotype was recorded many times. The rearrangement joins TRBV20-1 to TRBJ2-3, with 10 nucleotides matching TRBD2. Germline V gene sequence: CDR1 DFQATT, CDR2 SNEGSKA (reference sequence). The CDR3 runs to 15 residues. V lost 5 bases, J lost 5 bases, and 10 bases stayed unmatched. This CDR3 is CSAADSGGAGDTQYF. DNA of the CDR3: TGCAGTGCTGCAGACAGCGGGGGGGCGGGAGATACGCAGTATTTT.

In its sample, this clonotype was seen many times. The chain couples TRBV27 to TRBJ2-3; D might be TRBD2 (6 bases). The CDR3 spans 16 residues. CDR1 is MNHEY, CDR2 SMNVEV, per germline (reference sequence). V was cut by 4 bases and J by 5 bases, with 19 bases left in between. CDR3 sequence reads: CASSSGLPILGDTQYF. The CDR3 DNA reads TGTGCCAGCAGTTCCGGACTACCCATTTTGGGAGATACGCAGTATTTT.

The V gene is TRBV24-1, the J gene TRBJ2-4; tentatively, D is TRBD1 (7 bases). Trimming stripped 3 bases from V and 1 base from J, with 24 bases between. Germline V gene data show CDR1 as KGHDR and CDR2 as SFDVKD. The CDR3 is 20 amino acids. The CDR3 loop reads CATSDGGDLLWGQAKNIQYF. For the CDR3, the DNA is TGTGCCACCAGTGATGGAGGGGACTTGTTGTGGGGACAGGCCAAAAACATTCAGTACTTC.

This clonotype was counted a few times. The chain employs TRBV11-2 and TRBJ2-3, with 7 bases aligning to TRBD1. The CDR3 is 14 amino acids. Germline V lookup: CDR1 SGHAT, CDR2 FQNNGV. The V gene end was trimmed by 5 bases and the J gene end by 4 bases; junction bases not matched to a gene: 6. The chain's CDR3 is CASSPTGRPDTQYF. CDR3 DNA: TGTGCCAGCAGCCCGACAGGGCGTCCAGATACGCAGTATTTT.